This T cell receptor (beta chain) was documented in a study of T cell repertoires in aging, cancer and after chemotherapy. Study context: Repeat sampling of healthy donors over several months to years showed clear clonal overlap. Roughly 9.3 million TCR reads made up the full dataset. Study-level findings and limits: Age-matched healthy donors had significantly more diverse, less clonal blood TCR repertoires than untreated cancer patients. Loss of evenness, beyond lost richness, contributed to age-related TCR diversity decline in cancer patients.

This clonotype was seen more than once but under ten times. The antigen is not known. Multiplex touch-down PCR with TRB-A/B primers amplified rearranged V-D-J TRB sequences. Each CDR3 protein is one row after TCRdb ran MiXCR on the multiplex PCR reads. The sample records around 17,000 distinct CDR3 sequences, 45% to 50% being singletons. TCR beta rearrangements were amplified from peripheral blood genomic DNA. The CDR3 totals 16 residues. V was clipped by 6 bases and J by 0 bases, with 15 bases between them. CDR1 is MNHEY and CDR2 is SVGAGI in the germline V gene. This receptor was obtained from a human donor in good health. The chain combines TRBV6-5 with TRBJ2-1; perhaps D is TRBD1 or TRBD2 (5 bases each). Source material: blood. The CDR3 nucleotides are TGTGCCAGCAGAAGAGGGACCCCGGGCTCCTACAATGAGCAGTTCTTC. Translation gives CASRRGTPGSYNEQFF.